These 7 T cell receptor beta chains were sequenced from one sample in a study of cytomegalovirus exposure and HLA in healthy donors. PCR used 60 Vbeta primers and 13 Jbeta primers. Libraries were prepared by immunoSEQ multiplex PCR; TCRdb keeps only in-frame clonotypes and omits some of them. Of 100,000 to 150,000 clones in the sample, over 75% were seen once. The sample comprised PBMCs. These receptors all come from a man between 18 and 35 years old in good health and CMV-seropositive.

The count of this clone is one. The chain carries TRBV5-1 and TRBJ2-7; D not resolved. CDR3 length: 14 residues. Germline CDR1 reads SGHRS; CDR2 reads YFSETQ. V was cut by 0 bases and J by 2 bases, with 9 bases left in between. Written as DNA, the CDR3 is TGCGCCAGCAGCTTGGGGCGCGGTCCCTACGAGCAGTACTTC. Translated, it gives CASSLGRGPYEQYF.

This clone was seen only once. This chain joins TRBV14 and TRBJ1-2; TRBD1 aligns across 7 bases. The CDR3 contains 15 residues. Germline values: CDR1 SGHDN, CDR2 FVKESK. V shed 3 bases and J 0 bases; nucleotides not matched to a gene: 4. The CDR3: CASSHGQAANYGYTF. The CDR3 bases are TGTGCCAGCAGCCACGGACAGGCGGCTAACTATGGCTACACCTTC.

The chain couples TRBV9 to TRBJ1-1; a possible D gene is TRBD1 (6 bases). Germline CDR1 SGDLS, CDR2 YYNGEE. Trimming left V 4 bases short and J 1 base short, with 14 bases between. The length of the CDR3 is 15 residues. The CDR3: CASSSYRETNTEAFF. The CDR3 DNA is TGTGCCAGCAGCAGTTACAGGGAAACGAACACTGAAGCTTTCTTT.

V gene TRBV30 combines with J gene TRBJ2-2, with 9 bases identical to TRBD1. There are 16 residues in the CDR3. Germline CDR1 GTSNPN, CDR2 SVGIG (reference sequence). V lost 3 bases and J lost 1; bases outside the gene matches: 6. The CDR3 sequence: CAWRPWTGENTGELFF. For the CDR3, the DNA is TGTGCCTGGAGGCCCTGGACAGGGGAGAACACCGGGGAGCTGTTTTTT.

The V and J genes are TRBV2 and TRBJ2-7, with 8 bases lining up with TRBD1. The CDR3 is 13 amino acids. CDR1 SNHLY and CDR2 FYNNEI come from the germline V gene. V dropped 11 bases and J dropped 7; count of bases not matched to a gene: 13. This CDR3 reads CAAEGGRGREQYF. CDR3 nucleotide sequence: TGTGCCGCCGAGGGTGGCAGGGGGCGGGAGCAGTACTTC.

Worth noting for this clone: Because the CDR3's place on the DNA is in doubt, the DNA is left out and the CDR3 is given as listed by TCRdb. V is TRBV28 and J is TRBJ1-2; TRBD1, the table's D call, was not compared with the DNA. The CDR3 length equals 15 residues, ends included. CDR1 MDHEN and CDR2 SYDVKM come from the germline V gene. The CDR3 is CASSSSAGGSYGYTF.

V gene TRBV7-2 combines with J gene TRBJ2-1; TRBD1 agrees at 7 bases. The V gene end was trimmed by 6 bases and the J gene end by 2 bases; junction bases not matched to a gene: 7. The CDR3 length is 15 residues. Germline values: CDR1 SGHTA, CDR2 FQGNSA. The CDR3 DNA reads as TGTGCCAGCAGTTTAACAGGGGCCCCCTACAATGAGCAGTTCTTC. Amino acids: CASSLTGAPYNEQFF.